A single sample gave rise to the 25 T cell receptor beta chains below, sequenced in a study of blood T cell repertoires in COVID-19. Method: immunoSEQ multiplex PCR; TCRdb's copy keeps in-frame clones and lacks some. The sample consists of 300,000 to 450,000 clones, approximately 87% of them appearing once. The sequencing sample was made of peripheral blood. These TCRs come from a woman aged 55 to 70 with COVID-19, enrolled during active disease.

The V gene is TRBV21-1, the J gene TRBJ1-1. TRBV21-1 has pseudogene status. The CDR3 contains 12 residues. The CDR3 here is CASLGFGTEAFF. DNA for the CDR3: TGTGCCAGCCTAGGATTTGGGACTGAAGCTTTCTTT.

The V and J genes are TRBV5-4 and TRBJ2-1, with D possibly matching TRBD2 (6 bases). CDR1 and CDR2 from the germline V gene are SGHNT and YYREEE (reference sequence). CDR3 length equals 16 residues. Trimming removed 0 bases at V and 4 bases at J, with 14 bases between. CDR3 sequence reads: CASSLGTTRGYNEQFF. The CDR3 region has the DNA TGTGCCAGCAGCTTGGGGACTACACGTGGGTACAATGAGCAGTTCTTC.

V is TRBV27 and J is TRBJ1-1; D is undetermined. This CDR3 is 12 amino acids long. Trimming cost V 6 bases and J 1 base, with 6 bases left between them. Germline V CDR1 and CDR2: MNHEY, SMNVEV (reference sequence). This chain's CDR3 is CASRRGNTEAFF. The CDR3 nucleotides are TGTGCCAGCAGGCGGGGGAACACTGAAGCTTTCTTT.

The V gene is TRBV19, the J gene TRBJ2-1, with D maybe TRBD1 (5 bases). V dropped 7 bases and J dropped 3 bases, with 13 bases sitting between them. The CDR3 has 14 amino acids. Looked up from germline, CDR1 is LNHDA and CDR2 is SQIVND (reference sequence). CDR3 protein: CASTPQDNYNEQFF. The CDR3 DNA follows: TGTGCCAGTACCCCTCAGGACAACTACAATGAGCAGTTCTTC.

The J gene is TRBJ2-7, the V gene TRBV5-1; TRBD1 aligns across 9 bases. Looked up from germline, CDR1 is SGHRS and CDR2 is YFSETQ. The CDR3 totals 17 residues. The V gene end was trimmed by 0 bases and the J gene end by 5 bases; junction bases not matched to a gene: 12. The CDR3 DNA is TGCGCCAGCAGCTTGGCCGGGCCCGGGACAGGGACGAACGAGCAGTACTTC. Its protein product is CASSLAGPGTGTNEQYF.

This chain connects TRBV23-1 to TRBJ2-1; the match to TRBD2 covers 14 bases. TRBV23-1 is marked as an open reading frame, function uncertain. The CDR3 has 15 residues. Trimming took 4 bases from V and 9 from J; bases not matched to a gene: 5. CDR3 region: CASSPGTSGGREQFF. CDR3 DNA: TGCGCCAGCAGTCCTGGGACTAGCGGGGGCCGTGAGCAGTTCTTC.

The CDR3 loop reads CASSYSSVTDTQYF. For the CDR3, the DNA is TGTGCCAGCAGTTACTCTTCGGTCACAGATACGCAGTATTTT. This sequence joins TRBV6-6 and TRBJ2-3; D call uncertain. This CDR3 is built from 14 residues. The germline V gene has CDR1 MNHNY and CDR2 SVGAGI (reference sequence). With 0 bases removed from V and 2 bases from J, the gap between germline ends came to 6 bases.

On this clone: Other DNA sequences in this specimen translate into the identical CDR3. The chain employs TRBV6-5 and TRBJ1-5; unclear D gene. Trimming pared 0 bases from V and 7 bases from J, leaving 7 bases between. Germline V gene data show CDR1 as MNHEY and CDR2 as SVGAGI. CDR3 size: 13 residues. The CDR3 reads CASSYSRNQPQHF. Here the CDR3 DNA reads TGTGCCAGCAGTTACTCGAGAAACCAGCCCCAGCATTTT.

The rearrangement links TRBV3-1 (or the pseudogene TRBV3-2) to TRBJ2-2, with D maybe TRBD2 (6 bases). This CDR3 has 14 residues. Between the trimmed V and J ends, which lost 9 bases and 6 bases, there was a span of 17 bases. Germline V gives CDR1 LGHDT, CDR2 YNNKEL (reference sequence). The CDR3 DNA is TGTGCCAGACCCCCGGAGGGGTTGGCCGGGGAGCTGTTTTTT. Its translation: CARPPEGLAGELFF.

The rearrangement uses TRBV6-6 and TRBJ2-1, with 7 bases identical to TRBD1. The J segment lost 1 base and the V segment lost 2 bases, leaving 2 bases of the junction unmatched. CDR3 length: 15 residues. From germline, CDR1 is MNHNY and CDR2 SVGAGI (reference sequence). Here the CDR3 DNA reads TGTGCCAGCAGTTACGAGGGGGCGTCCTACAATGAGCAGTTCTTC. It yields the protein CASSYEGASYNEQFF.

The chain is built from TRBV20-1 and TRBJ2-3; no clear D gene. This CDR3 is 11 amino acids long. Germline values: CDR1 DFQATT, CDR2 SNEGSKA (reference sequence). The CDR3 DNA reads TGCACTGCCGTGCCGGAGCATACGCAGTATTTT. Residues: CTAVPEHTQYF.

The V and J genes are TRBV5-8 and TRBJ2-1; 10 nucleotides match TRBD2. V lost 4 bases to trimming and J lost 6 bases; unmatched junction nucleotides: 4. Germline lookup yields CDR1 SGHTS and CDR2 YDEGEE. The CDR3 is 14 residues long. CDR3 bases: TGTGCCAGCAGCATTCAGCGGGGGGGCAATGAGCAGTTCTTC. Its translation is CASSIQRGGNEQFF.

The J gene is TRBJ1-1, the V gene TRBV18, with a tentative D call TRBD1 (6 bases). Trimming removed 3 bases at V and 4 bases at J, with 12 bases between. This CDR3 spans 14 amino acids. Germline CDR1 is KGHSH and CDR2 is LQKENI. The DNA for the CDR3 is TGTGCCAGCTCACCGCGACAGGAGACCACTGAAGCTTTCTTT. Protein: CASSPRQETTEAFF.

The gene calls are TRBV28 and TRBJ2-2; TRBD2 aligns across 7 bases. The germline V gene has CDR1 MDHEN and CDR2 SYDVKM. The CDR3 spans 15 residues. V shed 6 bases and J 2 bases; nucleotides not matched to a gene: 6. CDR3 bases: TGTGCCAGCAGGGGCGGGGGAGTAAACACCGGGGAGCTGTTTTTT. This codes for CASRGGGVNTGELFF.

The rearrangement links TRBV7-8 to TRBJ2-2; TRBD2 matches 8 bases. The CDR3 length is 22 residues. V lost 1 base and J lost 3; bases outside the gene matches: 22. Per germline, CDR1 SGHVS and CDR2 FQNEAQ. CDR3 coding DNA: TGTGCCAGCAGCTTAGGGCCCACGAGGTGGCGGGGGGTAGGAACGGACACCGGGGAGCTGTTTTTT. Translated, it gives CASSLGPTRWRGVGTDTGELFF.

For this clone: Other DNA sequences in the sample encode the same CDR3. The chain combines TRBV28 with TRBJ2-7; 9 bases are shared with TRBD1. The CDR3 runs to 15 residues. Looked up from germline, CDR1 is MDHEN and CDR2 is SYDVKM. J lost 3 bases, V lost 6 bases, and 9 bases had no gene match. The chain's CDR3 is CASSLPGTGSYEQYF. The CDR3 DNA is TGTGCCAGCAGCTTACCGGGGACAGGGAGCTACGAGCAGTACTTC.

The chain has TRBV5-1 and TRBJ2-1; 8 nucleotides match TRBD1. The CDR3 is 14 residues long. Germline V gene sequence: CDR1 SGHRS, CDR2 YFSETQ. Trimming at V came to 5 bases and at J to 5 bases, leaving 6 bases not matched to a gene. The CDR3 reads CASSPGTGDNEQFF. The CDR3 bases are TGCGCCAGCAGTCCCGGGACAGGCGACAATGAGCAGTTCTTC.

This sequence joins TRBV5-1 and TRBJ2-6, with 9 bases matching TRBD1. V shed 0 bases, J shed 2 bases, and the junction held 3 bases outside the gene matches. Germline V gene data show CDR1 as SGHRS and CDR2 as YFSETQ. The length of the CDR3 is 17 residues. The CDR3 reads CASSLEGQGTGANVLTF. The CDR3 nucleotides are TGCGCCAGCAGCTTGGAGGGACAGGGAACTGGGGCCAACGTCCTGACTTTC.

The chain recombines TRBV7-2 with TRBJ1-2; unclear D gene. This CDR3 region has 14 residues. Germline V gives CDR1 SGHTA, CDR2 FQGNSA. V was shortened by 4 bases and J by 8 bases, with 17 bases between the two germline ends. The CDR3 spells CASSSLGRIEGYTF. DNA of the CDR3: TGTGCCAGCAGCTCATTGGGCAGGATCGAAGGCTACACCTTC. Using reference TRBV7-2 and TRBJ1-2 for the parts outside the CDR3, the full variable domain is GAGVSQSPSNKVTEKGKDVELRCDPISGHTALYWYRQSLGQGLEFLIYFQGNSAPDKSGLPSDRFSAERTGGSVSTLTIQRTQQEDSAVYLCASSSLGRIEGYTFGSGTRLTVV.

V gene TRBV7-2 combines with J gene TRBJ1-6; tentative D call: TRBD1 (5 bases). V was pared by 4 bases and J by 7 bases, with 5 bases between. Germline V gene lookup returns CDR1 SGHTA and CDR2 FQGNSA. The CDR3 contains 12 residues. In DNA form, the CDR3 reads TGTGCCAGCAGCTCAGGGAATTCACCCCTCCACTTT. It is translated as CASSSGNSPLHF. Full variable domain (rest looked up from reference TRBV7-2 and TRBJ1-6): GAGVSQSPSNKVTEKGKDVELRCDPISGHTALYWYRQSLGQGLEFLIYFQGNSAPDKSGLPSDRFSAERTGGSVSTLTIQRTQQEDSAVYLCASSSGNSPLHFGNGTRLTVT.

The V call is TRBV6-1, the J call TRBJ2-7; the D is unclear. The CDR3 loop spans 12 amino acids. Germline assignment: CDR1 MNHNS and CDR2 SASEGT. The V end lost 3 bases, the J end lost 6 bases, and 9 bases lay between the germline ends. This CDR3 reads CASSERITEQYF. The CDR3 nucleotides are TGTGCCAGCAGTGAGAGGATAACCGAGCAGTACTTC.

The chain has TRBV3-1 (or the pseudogene TRBV3-2) and TRBJ1-4, with D tentatively TRBD1 (5 bases). The ends were cut back, 7 bases at V and 6 bases at J, with 12 bases in the middle. CDR3 length equals 13 residues. The germline V gene has CDR1 LGHDT and CDR2 YNNKEL (reference sequence). The CDR3, as DNA: TGTGCCAGCACCCGGCGGGGGGATGAAAAACTGTTTTTT. This gives the protein CASTRRGDEKLFF.

The chain has TRBV3-1 (or the pseudogene TRBV3-2) and TRBJ2-1; TRBD2 matches at 11 bases. This CDR3 region has 15 residues. Trimming cost V 5 bases and J 2 bases; bases outside gene matches: 2. CDR1 is LGHDT, CDR2 YNNKEL, per germline (reference sequence). The CDR3 DNA reads as TGTGCCAGCAGCTCACTAGCGGGGGCCTACAATGAGCAGTTCTTC. Protein product: CASSSLAGAYNEQFF.

The CDR3 loop is CAWSVTWAGYSSGGYTF. The CDR3, as DNA: TGTGCCTGGAGTGTAACCTGGGCAGGGTATTCCTCCGGTGGCTACACCTTC. The rearrangement uses TRBV30 and TRBJ1-2; D perhaps matches TRBD1 (5 bases). There are 17 residues in the CDR3. Trimming stripped 0 bases from V and 7 bases from J, with 24 bases between. Germline values: CDR1 GTSNPN, CDR2 SVGIG (reference sequence).

In its sample, this clone was seen a few times. The V call is TRBV10-3, the J call TRBJ2-3; TRBD2 agrees at 10 bases. This CDR3 comprises 14 residues. With V trimmed by 7 bases and J by 5 bases, 6 bases remained unmatched. Germline values: CDR1 ENHRY, CDR2 SYGVKD. CDR3 coding DNA: TGTGCCATCAAAGCGGGAGGGGTCGAAGATACGCAGTATTTT. Translating it yields CAIKAGGVEDTQYF.